Reported below is one T cell receptor (beta chain). What this receptor recognizes is not known. Base qualities are not at hand, and no much larger clone is one base apart. The sample comes from a study of T-cell reconstitution after alpha-beta-depleted transplantation in children (dated by TCRdb to the mid-2010s). Notes on the research overall: Using TCR repertoire profiling, the study quantitatively followed how T-cell immune reconstitution unfolded in children after TCRalphabeta/CD19-depleted allogeneic hematopoietic cell transplantation. The study at large found these results: Apparently early alphabetaT-cell count recovery about two months after transplant reportedly relied on only several hundred rapidly expanded clones derived from non-depleted graft cells. In some patients, high TCRbeta diversity at day 60 was attributed to recipient T cells and intrathymic progenitors that had survived conditioning. Over subsequent months, a decline in hyperexpanded clone frequencies was noted, and after one year, T-cell counts and TCRbeta diversity were mostly ascribed to newly produced T cells.

Libraries were constructed by PCR. TCRdb records Illumina HiSeq 2500 as the sequencer. TCR library preparation used molecular barcoding, with unique molecular identifiers applied to normalize quantification of the TCRbeta repertoire. The raw public reads went through TCRdb reprocessing: fastp at Q25, MiXCR clone calling, in-frame beta chains kept. Here each entry gathers all rows of one CDR3 protein and keeps the most common genes and DNA. Counted in this sample were a few hundred thousand distinct CDR3 sequences; over 10% of them appeared once. The top ten clonotypes cover about 2.2% of the sample. CDR1 and CDR2 are drawn from the germline V gene (reference sequence): MNHEY, SMNVEV. The germline ends are 22 bases apart after V is trimmed by 5 bases and J by 3 bases. Including the terminal cysteine and phenylalanine, the CDR3 comprises 18 residues. The kept DNA is CDR3 alone, 54 bases in frame from the first base.

Sample treatment or condition, as interpreted from the label and publication: allogeneic hematopoietic cell transplantation with graft depleted of TCRalphabeta T cells and CD19 B cells. TCRalphabeta/CD19-depleted allogeneic hematopoietic cell grafts were given to the transplant recipients, all of whom were children. This TCR was recovered from a male patient between 5 and 17 years old who had a stem cell transplant for acute myeloid leukemia, so the T cells may come from the graft donor. This specimen consisted of PBMCs, mostly from graft donor cells, obtained 360 days after TCRalphabeta/CD19-depleted stem cell transplant. This receptor chain uses TRBV27 and TRBJ2-2; the D gene remains uncertain. The base sequence is TGTGCCAGCAGTCCCACCCTCGGGCAGCTGGCCCACACCGGGGAGCTGTTTTTT. This is translated as CASSPTLGQLAHTGELFF.